This T cell receptor (beta chain) stems from a study of blood T cell repertoires in COVID-19. About the study: COVID-19 samples, acute and convalescent, were from the United States, Italy and Spain. From T cells, B-cell-depleted T cells, or PBMCs came the material, which was cDNA or gDNA.

Original data processing: Reference gene primers were amplified, and this amplification served to estimate nucleated cell counts. Profiled with immunoSEQ multiplex PCR; TCRdb holds only in-frame clones, not every one. That table gives V, J and clone size, and the DNA gave D and trimming. The repertoire includes about 220,000 clones, around 81% of them detected once, and 3% sits in the top ten. Germline values: CDR1 SQVTM, CDR2 ANQGSEA. The CDR3 is 13 amino acids. V was pared by 6 bases and J by 4 bases, with 16 bases between. The source material was peripheral blood. The chain employs TRBV29-1 and TRBJ2-7, with D perhaps TRBD2 (6 bases). This clonotype originated in a woman in her 30s who had recovered from COVID-19. The CDR3 reads CSVRMEGNYEQYF. The DNA of the CDR3 is TGCAGCGTAAGGATGGAGGGGAATTACGAGCAGTACTTC.